The clone carrying this T cell receptor (beta chain) was counted once. Sequenced by immunoSEQ multiplex PCR; TCRdb stores in-frame clones only, minus some. The sample lists 100,000 to 120,000 clones, roughly 90% occurring once. The data derive from a study of control samples from healthy donors and cancer patients. This CDR3 is built from 16 residues. Germline V gene lookup returns CDR1 PRHDT and CDR2 FYEKMQ (reference sequence). V was cut by 0 bases and J by 0 bases, with 9 bases left in between. The chain links TRBV13 to TRBJ1-3; D not certain. This clonotype originated in a woman aged 60-70 years with lung cancer. Sequenced material: PBMCs. This CDR3 is CASSLGRRDSGNTIYF. DNA for the CDR3: TGTGCCAGCAGCTTAGGACGACGAGACTCTGGAAACACCATATATTTT. Filled out from reference TRBV13 and TRBJ1-3, the complete variable domain reads AAGVIQSPRHLIKEKRETATLKCYPIPRHDTVYWYQQGPGQDPQFLISFYEKMQSDKGSIPDRFSAQQFSDYHSELNMSSLELGDSALYFCASSLGRRDSGNTIYFGEGSWLTVV.